The text below deals with one T cell receptor beta chain. No antigen is known for it. The data were obtained in a study of T and B cells in COVID-19 patients. Study-wide context: COVID-19 patients gave peripheral blood either during active infection or after recovery.

General study results and limits: Highly clonal in active COVID-19, TRB repertoires exceeded healthy-donor diversity and richness at recovery. Few blood samples existed from mildly ill patients during symptoms or early in severe cases. Patients with COVID-19 reportedly showed strongly skewed T cell receptor beta variable and joining gene usage.

The germline CDR1 and CDR2 sequences are ENHRY and SYGVKD. V lost 2 bases to trimming and J lost 9 bases, with 11 bases between them. This CDR3 spans 13 amino acids. BIOMED2 TRB-A/B primer pools were used in multiplex TRB PCR. TCRdb processed the multiplex PCR reads anew with MiXCR; each CDR3 protein has one entry. The sample shows fewer than 15,000 distinct CDR3 sequences, about 28% of them seen only once. Blood genomic DNA input for TRB amplification was 250-500 ng. This clonotype was obtained from a human donor who had recovered from COVID-19. The sequencing input was blood. The gene calls are TRBV10-3 and TRBJ1-5; D unresolved. DNA of the CDR3: TGTGCCATCAGTGAGATCGGTTCTCTGCCCCAGCATTTT. Translated: CAISEIGSLPQHF.